These T cell receptor beta chains were read from a single sample in a study of T-cell reconstitution after alpha-beta-depleted transplantation in children. TCRdb reprocessed the PCR reads via MiXCR and lists one record per CDR3 protein. The table has nearly 400,000 distinct CDR3 sequences, around 21% seen once. Here the sequenced sample was PBMCs from the stem cell graft donor, taken from the stem cell graft. The receptors derive from a human donor who donated a stem cell graft to a child with acute myeloid leukemia. Each CDR3 is given with its conserved first and last residue. Fields, in order: J gene, D gene, V gene, clone size, CDR3 DNA, CDR3 protein. A D gene is named only where the DNA matches it firmly. Not every row has a clone size; where given, it reads once, few, many or a size class.

>TRBJ2-3|-|TRBV7-9|few
TGTGCCAGCAGCCTCAAGGGGGGACTAAGCACAGATACGCAGTATTTT
CASSLKGGLSTDTQYF
>TRBJ1-2|-|TRBV27|-
TGTGCCAGCAGTCCAGGGTCTAGTGGCTACACCTTC
CASSPGSSGYTF
>TRBJ2-7|TRBD2|TRBV20-1|few
TGCAGTGCTAGAGACGAGGGAGGGCCCCGGTACGAGCAGTACTTC
CSARDEGGPRYEQYF
>TRBJ2-1|-|TRBV4-2|-
TGTGCCAGCAGCCAAGAGGTCAGCTACTCCTACAATGAGCAGTTCTTC
CASSQEVSYSYNEQFF
>TRBJ1-1|-|TRBV4-1|many
TGCGCCAGCAGCCAAGATCCGACCAACACTGAAGCTTTCTTT
CASSQDPTNTEAFF
>TRBJ2-7|TRBD1|TRBV6-1|-
TGTGCCAGCAGTGACAGGGGGAACGAGCAGTACTTC
CASSDRGNEQYF
>TRBJ2-1|-|TRBV29-1|many
TGCAGCGTTGAAGTGGTCGATGAGCAGTTCTTC
CSVEVVDEQFF
>TRBJ2-7|-|TRBV28|few
TGTGCCAGCAGTTTTAGGGGAGCAAGGTCCTACGAGCAGTACTTC
CASSFRGARSYEQYF
>TRBJ2-4|-|TRBV12-3/TRBV12-4|-
TGTGCCAGCAGTTTAAGCCCACAGGGTATTTACAAAAACATTCAGTACTTC
CASSLSPQGIYKNIQYF
>TRBJ1-1|TRBD1|TRBV11-3|-
TGTGCCAGCAGCTTAGGCGGGACAGCCAGGATGAACACTGAAGCTTTCTTT
CASSLGGTARMNTEAFF
>TRBJ2-5|-|TRBV7-2|many
TGTGCCAGCAGTGAACAGGCCGAGACCCAGTACTTC
CASSEQAETQYF
>TRBJ2-7|-|TRBV10-3|many
TGTGCCATCAGTGTGGGGGTAACAGGGCACTCCTACGAGCAGTACTTC
CAISVGVTGHSYEQYF
>TRBJ2-1|TRBD2|TRBV7-8|-
TGTGCCAGCAGCCCAGGGACTAGCGGGAGTTGGGGGCACAATGAGCAGTTCTTC
CASSPGTSGSWGHNEQFF
>TRBJ2-5|-|TRBV29-1|many
TGCAGCGTTGAAGTCGGGCAGGGTGGGCCGGAGACCCAGTACTTC
CSVEVGQGGPETQYF
>TRBJ2-1|-|TRBV19|-
TGTGCCAGTAGTACAGCAAGGGTTGGGGGGTCCTACAATGAGCAGTTCTTC
CASSTARVGGSYNEQFF
>TRBJ2-3|-|TRBV12-3/TRBV12-4|few
TGTGCCAGCAGCCCACTAGTAGCTAGCACAGATACGCAGTATTTT
CASSPLVASTDTQYF
>TRBJ2-1|TRBD2|TRBV5-1|-
TGCGCCAGCAGCTTCGGTGGGACTAGCGGAGCGGATGAGCAGTTCTTC
CASSFGGTSGADEQFF
>TRBJ2-1|TRBD2|TRBV5-1|-
TGCGCCAGCAGCTTGTTGGCTAGCGGGGGTAATGAGCAGTTCTTC
CASSLLASGGNEQFF
>TRBJ2-7|-|TRBV27|few
TGTGCCAGCAGACCCGGGGCTCCCTACGAGCAGTACTTC
CASRPGAPYEQYF
>TRBJ2-2|-|TRBV20-1|-
TGCAGTGCTAGTCTCCTGCGTTCCGAGCGCGCCGGGGAGCTGTTTTTT
CSASLLRSERAGELFF
>TRBJ2-1|-|TRBV7-9|few
TGTGCCAGCAGCTTTCAGGGTCGACATGAGCAGTTCTTC
CASSFQGRHEQFF
>TRBJ2-3|TRBD2|TRBV6-5|many
TGTGCCAGCAGTTATCAGCTAGCGGGAGGAGATACGCAGTATTTT
CASSYQLAGGDTQYF
>TRBJ2-3|-|TRBV7-2|-
TGTGCCAGCAGCTCCCGTCCCCTTCCTGATACGCAGTATTTT
CASSSRPLPDTQYF
>TRBJ2-3|-|TRBV21-1|few
TGTGCCAGCAGCGCACCCGCGCGGGGGATTAGCACAGATACGCAGTATTTT
CASSAPARGISTDTQYF
>TRBJ2-1|-|TRBV13|few
TGTGCCAGCAGCTCCCCGACGGGCTCCTACAATGAGCAGTTCTTC
CASSSPTGSYNEQFF
>TRBJ2-5|TRBD1|TRBV3-1|few
TGTGCCAGCAGCCAAGAAGGGGGCCGGAAGACCCAGTACTTC
CASSQEGGRKTQYF
>TRBJ2-7|TRBD2|TRBV10-3|few
TGTGCCATCCGAGCGGGACCCGACGAGCAGTACTTC
CAIRAGPDEQYF
>TRBJ2-1|-|TRBV7-2|-
TGTGCCAGCAACTCGGGCCTGCGATCTGAGCAGTTCTTC
CASNSGLRSEQFF
>TRBJ2-4|TRBD2|TRBV25-1|-
TGTGCCAGCAGTAAGTCGGCCGTGACTAGCGGGATTTCCAAAAACATTCAGTACTTC
CASSKSAVTSGISKNIQYF
>TRBJ1-1|TRBD1|TRBV7-9|-
TGTGCCAGCAGCTTAGGAGACAGGGTCGGGACTGAAGCTTTCTTT
CASSLGDRVGTEAFF
>TRBJ2-7|-|TRBV4-3|-
TGCGCCAGCAGCCAAGATCTCGGGCGGGAGCAGTACTTC
CASSQDLGREQYF
>TRBJ2-1|-|TRBV6-2/TRBV6-3|few
TGTGCCAGCAGTTTAATGTTGTACGAGCAGTTCTTC
CASSLMLYEQFF
>TRBJ1-1|-|TRBV20-1|many
TGCAGTGCTAGTACGGACATGAACACTGAAGCTTTCTTT
CSASTDMNTEAFF
>TRBJ1-5|-|TRBV20-1|many
TGCAGTGCTAGCGGCAGGGGCAATCAGCCCCAGCATTTT
CSASGRGNQPQHF
>TRBJ2-7|TRBD2|TRBV4-1|-
TGCGCCAGCAGCTATACTAGCGGTCCCTCCTACGAGCAGTACTTC
CASSYTSGPSYEQYF
>TRBJ2-1|TRBD2|TRBV7-2|few
TGTGCCAGCAGCCGAGGAGGGCTAATGGGGACTAGCGGGAGAAGGGCCAATGAGCAGTTCTTC
CASSRGGLMGTSGRRANEQFF
>TRBJ2-1|-|TRBV10-3|few
TGTGCCATCAGTCAAGCCTCGTCCAATGAGCAGTTCTTC
CAISQASSNEQFF
>TRBJ1-5|-|TRBV12-3/TRBV12-4|-
TGTGCCAGCAGGTTAGAAAATCAGCCCCAGCATTTT
CASRLENQPQHF
>TRBJ2-4|-|TRBV7-2|-
TGTGCCAGCAGCTCCGGGACTCTCAGAAACATTCAGTACTTC
CASSSGTLRNIQYF
>TRBJ1-2|TRBD1|TRBV25-1|few
TGTGCCAGCAGTGCCGGACAGGGGCCCTTTTGGGGCTACACCTTC
CASSAGQGPFWGYTF
>TRBJ2-1|-|TRBV15|many
TGTGCCACCAGCAGAGATAGGGGGAGTGGTGATGAGCAGTTCTTC
CATSRDRGSGDEQFF
>TRBJ2-3|TRBD1|TRBV5-1|many
TGCGCCAGCAGCTTGGCCCAACAGGGGATAGATACGCAGTATTTT
CASSLAQQGIDTQYF
>TRBJ2-1|TRBD1|TRBV5-1|-
TGCGCCAGCAGCTTGTCAGGACAGGACAATGAGCAGTTCTTC
CASSLSGQDNEQFF
>TRBJ2-3|-|TRBV25-1|many
TGTGCCAGCAGTGAAGAGGAGGGGTCCACAGATACGCAGTATTTT
CASSEEEGSTDTQYF
>TRBJ2-3|-|TRBV25-1|-
TGTGCCAGCGGTGAGGGCAGGATGAGCACAGATACGCAGTATTTT
CASGEGRMSTDTQYF
>TRBJ2-1|-|TRBV7-8|-
TGTGCCAGCAGCTTAGAAAGACAGCCCTACAATGAGCAGTTCTTC
CASSLERQPYNEQFF
>TRBJ2-5|TRBD2|TRBV4-3|-
TGCGCCAGCAGCCAACTAGCGGGACTAGGCGAGACCCAGTACTTC
CASSQLAGLGETQYF
>TRBJ2-6|-|TRBV28|few
TGTGCCAGCAGTTTAATTCCTCGCTCCTCTGGGGCCAACGTCCTGACTTTC
CASSLIPRSSGANVLTF
>TRBJ1-5|-|TRBV7-2|few
TGTGCCAGCAGTACAGACAGCAGCAATCAGCCCCAGCATTTT
CASSTDSSNQPQHF
>TRBJ2-7|-|TRBV20-1|many
TGCAGTGCTAGAGACACCAACTTGTGGTACTTC
CSARDTNLWYF
>TRBJ2-2|-|TRBV12-3/TRBV12-4|-
TGTGCCAGCAGTTCTCCCCAGGGCGGGGGCCGGGACACCGGGGAGCTGTTTTTT
CASSSPQGGGRDTGELFF
>TRBJ2-2|TRBD1|TRBV12-3/TRBV12-4|once
TGTGCCAGCAGTTTAGACTTCGACAGGGTAAAGAACACCGGGGAGCTGTTTTTT
CASSLDFDRVKNTGELFF